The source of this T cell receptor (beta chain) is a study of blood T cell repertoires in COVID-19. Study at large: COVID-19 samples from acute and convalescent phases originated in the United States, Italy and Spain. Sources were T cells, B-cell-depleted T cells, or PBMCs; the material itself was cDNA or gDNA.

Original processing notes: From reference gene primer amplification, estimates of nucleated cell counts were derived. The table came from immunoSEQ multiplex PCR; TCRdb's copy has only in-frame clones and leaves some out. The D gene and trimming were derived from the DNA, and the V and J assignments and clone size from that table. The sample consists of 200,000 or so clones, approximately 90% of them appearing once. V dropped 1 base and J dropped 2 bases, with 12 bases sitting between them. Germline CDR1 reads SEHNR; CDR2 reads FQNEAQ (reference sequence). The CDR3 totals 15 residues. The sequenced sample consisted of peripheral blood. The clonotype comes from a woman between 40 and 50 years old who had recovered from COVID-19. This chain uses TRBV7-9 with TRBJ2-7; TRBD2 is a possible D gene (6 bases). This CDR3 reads CASSLVSGSAYEQYF. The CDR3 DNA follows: TGTGCCAGCAGCTTAGTTTCCGGGAGCGCCTACGAGCAGTACTTC.